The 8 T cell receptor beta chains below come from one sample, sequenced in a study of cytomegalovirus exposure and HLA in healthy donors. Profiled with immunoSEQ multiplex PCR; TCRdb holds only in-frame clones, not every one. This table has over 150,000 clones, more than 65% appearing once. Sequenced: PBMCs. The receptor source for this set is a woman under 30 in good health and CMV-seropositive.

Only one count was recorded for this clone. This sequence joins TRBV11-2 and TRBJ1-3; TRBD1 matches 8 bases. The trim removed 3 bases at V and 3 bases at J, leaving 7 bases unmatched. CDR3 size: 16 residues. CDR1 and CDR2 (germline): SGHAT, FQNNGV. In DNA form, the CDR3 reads TGTGCCAGCAGCTTTGCCCAGGGGGCCGGTGGAAACACCATATATTTT. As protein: CASSFAQGAGGNTIYF.

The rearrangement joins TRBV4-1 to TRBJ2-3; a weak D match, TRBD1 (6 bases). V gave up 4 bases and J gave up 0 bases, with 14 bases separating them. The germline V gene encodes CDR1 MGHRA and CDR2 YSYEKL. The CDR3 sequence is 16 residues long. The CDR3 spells CASSRQEPSSTDTQYF. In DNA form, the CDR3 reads TGCGCCAGCAGCCGACAGGAACCTTCTAGCACAGATACGCAGTATTTT.

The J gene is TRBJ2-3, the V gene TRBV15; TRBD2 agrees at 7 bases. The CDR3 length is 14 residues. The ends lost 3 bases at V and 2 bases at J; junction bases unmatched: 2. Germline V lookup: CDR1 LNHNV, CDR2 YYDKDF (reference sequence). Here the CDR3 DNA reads TGTGCCACCAGCAGGGGGGGGGACACAGATACGCAGTATTTT. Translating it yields CATSRGGDTDTQYF. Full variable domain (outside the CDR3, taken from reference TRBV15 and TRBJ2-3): DAMVIQNPRYQVTQFGKPVTLSCSQTLNHNVMYWYQQKSSQAPKLLFHYYDKDFNNEADTPDNFQSRRPNTSFCFLDIRSPGLGDTAMYLCATSRGGDTDTQYFGPGTRLTVL.

The CDR3 DNA is TGTGCCAGCAGACTCGGACAGGCGACCACAGATACGCAGTATTTT. It is translated as CASRLGQATTDTQYF. The rearrangement links TRBV2 to TRBJ2-3, with 7 bases fitting TRBD1. CDR1 SNHLY and CDR2 FYNNEI come from the germline V gene. Trimming at V came to 6 bases and at J to 2 bases, leaving 8 bases not matched to a gene. This CDR3 is built from 15 residues. The variable domain in full, completed from reference TRBV2 and TRBJ2-3, reads EPEVTQTPSHQVTQMGQEVILRCVPISNHLYFYWYRQILGQKVEFLVSFYNNEISEKSEIFDDQFSVERPDGSNFTLKIRSTKLEDSAMYFCASRLGQATTDTQYFGPGTRLTVL.

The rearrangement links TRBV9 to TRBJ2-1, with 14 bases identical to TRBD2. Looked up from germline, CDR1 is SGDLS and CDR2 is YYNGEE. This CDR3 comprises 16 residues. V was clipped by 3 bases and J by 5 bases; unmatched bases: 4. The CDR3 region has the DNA TGTGCCAGCAGCGAGCTGGGACTAGCGGGGGACAATGAGCAGTTCTTC. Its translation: CASSELGLAGDNEQFF.

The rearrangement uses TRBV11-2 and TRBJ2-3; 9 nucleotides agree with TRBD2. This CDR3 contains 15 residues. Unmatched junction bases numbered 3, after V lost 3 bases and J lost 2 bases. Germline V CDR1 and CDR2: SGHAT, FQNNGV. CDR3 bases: TGTGCCAGCAGCTTGGCGGGGGGGAACACAGATACGCAGTATTTT. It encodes CASSLAGGNTDTQYF.

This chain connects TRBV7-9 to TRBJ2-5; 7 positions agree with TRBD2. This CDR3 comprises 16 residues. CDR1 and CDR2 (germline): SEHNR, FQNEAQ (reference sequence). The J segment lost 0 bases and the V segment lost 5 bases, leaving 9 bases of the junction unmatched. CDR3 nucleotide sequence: TGTGCCAGCAGCGCCAGGGACTACCCGTACCAAGAGACCCAGTACTTC. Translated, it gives CASSARDYPYQETQYF. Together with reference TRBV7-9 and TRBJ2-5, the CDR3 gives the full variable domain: DTGVSQNPRHKITKRGQNVTFRCDPISEHNRLYWYRQTLGQGPEFLTYFQNEAQLEKSRLLSDRFSAERPKGSFSTLEIQRTEQGDSAMYLCASSARDYPYQETQYFGPGTRLLVL.

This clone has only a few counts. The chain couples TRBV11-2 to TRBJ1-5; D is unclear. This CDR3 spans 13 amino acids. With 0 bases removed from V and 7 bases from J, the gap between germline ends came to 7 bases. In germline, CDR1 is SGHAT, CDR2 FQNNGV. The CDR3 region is CASSLDRRQPQHF. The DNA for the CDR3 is TGTGCCAGCAGCTTAGATCGGAGACAGCCCCAGCATTTT.